This TCR beta chain derives from a study of T cells in Graves' hyperthyroidism and ophthalmopathy. General study findings and limits: The model forecast ophthalmopathy, anticipating it by a median 6.5 months before onset.

Together with thyroid ultrasound, orbital computed tomography, serum thyroxine and TRAb, clinical symptoms were used for diagnoses. Extraction of PBMCs used around 9.6 ml of fresh peripheral blood. This clonotype was seen many times. What it binds is not known. The germline V gene has CDR1 ENHRY and CDR2 SYGVKD. V was clipped by 3 bases and J by 0 bases; unmatched bases: 16. The CDR3 contains 20 residues. TCR beta CDR3 regions were amplified from RNA transcripts. The HTBI primer set was used in a first-round RT-PCR of the TCR CDR3. A single record per CDR3 protein comes from TCRdb applying MiXCR to the multiplex PCR reads. There are approximately 370,000 distinct CDR3 sequences in the sample; roughly 15% occur only once, and around a third lies in the top ten.

The chain carries TRBV10-3 and TRBJ2-1, with 8 bases that match TRBD2. Source material: blood. This TCR was recovered from a woman under 40 with Graves' hyperthyroidism that later progressed to Graves' ophthalmopathy. Written as DNA, the CDR3 is TGTGCCATCAGTGATTATACGGGGACTAGGGGGAAGATCTCCTACAATGAGCAGTTCTTC. Translated: CAISDYTGTRGKISYNEQFF.